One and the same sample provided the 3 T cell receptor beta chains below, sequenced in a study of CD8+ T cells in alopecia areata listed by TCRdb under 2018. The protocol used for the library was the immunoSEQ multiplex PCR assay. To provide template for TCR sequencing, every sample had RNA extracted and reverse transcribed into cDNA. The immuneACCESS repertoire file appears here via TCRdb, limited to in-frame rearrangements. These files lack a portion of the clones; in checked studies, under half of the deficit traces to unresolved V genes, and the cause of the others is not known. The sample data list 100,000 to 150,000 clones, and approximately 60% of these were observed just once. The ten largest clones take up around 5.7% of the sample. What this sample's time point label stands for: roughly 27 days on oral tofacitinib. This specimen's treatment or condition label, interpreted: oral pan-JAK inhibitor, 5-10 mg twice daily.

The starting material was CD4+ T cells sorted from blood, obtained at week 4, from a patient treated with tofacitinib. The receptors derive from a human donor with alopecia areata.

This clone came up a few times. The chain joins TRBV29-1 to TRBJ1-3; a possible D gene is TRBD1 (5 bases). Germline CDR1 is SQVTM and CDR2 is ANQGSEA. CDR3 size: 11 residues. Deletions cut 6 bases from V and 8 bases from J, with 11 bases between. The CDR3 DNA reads TGCAGCGTCACAGGCGGGGACACCATATATTTT. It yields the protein CSVTGGDTIYF.

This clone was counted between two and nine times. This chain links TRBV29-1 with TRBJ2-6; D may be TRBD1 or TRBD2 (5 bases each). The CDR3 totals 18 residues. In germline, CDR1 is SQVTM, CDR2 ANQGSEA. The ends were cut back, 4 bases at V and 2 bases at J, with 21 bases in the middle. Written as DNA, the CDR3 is TGCAGCGTTGGCTCCCAGGGCCCAGGTAGCGCTGGGGCCAACGTCCTGACTTTC. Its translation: CSVGSQGPGSAGANVLTF.

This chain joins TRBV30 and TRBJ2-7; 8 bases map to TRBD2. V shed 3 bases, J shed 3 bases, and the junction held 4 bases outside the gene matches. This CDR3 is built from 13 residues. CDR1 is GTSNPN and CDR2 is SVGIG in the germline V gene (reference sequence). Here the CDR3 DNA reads TGTGCCTGGAGGCTAGCGGGTTACTACGAGCAGTACTTC. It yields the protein CAWRLAGYYEQYF.